Shown below are 7 T cell receptor beta chains from a single sample sequenced in a study of T-cell memory formation after mild COVID-19. TCRdb recomputed calls from the 5' RACE reads with MiXCR, one row per CDR3 protein. The data contain about 130,000 distinct CDR3 sequences, more than 15% of them singletons. Sample: PBMCs or a T cell subset sorted from them (not recorded which). These receptors were obtained from a man between 18 and 35 years old who had mild COVID-19 (a few samples of this study predate the infection). Cell type and time point are not known.

This clonotype was picked up many times. The CDR3, as DNA: TGCGCCAGCAGCCATGCCGGGCTCGGGAAGACCCAGTACTTC. This sequence encodes CASSHAGLGKTQYF. The rearrangement uses TRBV4-3 and TRBJ2-5; D might be TRBD2 (5 bases). CDR1 and CDR2 from the germline V gene are LGHNA and YSLEER. This CDR3 has 14 residues. The V end was cut by 3 bases, the J end by 6 bases, with 14 bases between.

The chain uses TRBV6-1 and TRBJ2-6; 9 nucleotides agree with TRBD1. The CDR3 loop spans 19 amino acids. The germline V gene has CDR1 MNHNS and CDR2 SASEGT. Trimming took 6 bases from V and 4 from J; bases not matched to a gene: 16. CDR3 nucleotides: TGTGCCAGCAGAGGGACAGGGCGAGAGTCTGCCTCGGGGGCCAACGTCCTGACTTTC. Protein product: CASRGTGRESASGANVLTF.

In this sample, this clonotype turned up a few times. This chain links TRBV4-3 with TRBJ2-3; no reliable D call. V was shortened by 1 base and J by 2 bases, with 7 bases between the two germline ends. CDR3 length: 14 amino acids. The germline gives CDR1 LGHNA, CDR2 YSLEER. Here the CDR3 DNA reads TGCGCCAGCAGCCAAGGCCTTACCACAGATACGCAGTATTTT. Amino acid sequence: CASSQGLTTDTQYF.

The CDR3 loop is CASSFRAGGLEDTQYF. For the CDR3, the DNA is TGTGCCAGCAGCTTCCGAGCGGGGGGGCTTGAAGATACGCAGTATTTT. The chain recombines TRBV5-6 with TRBJ2-3, with TRBD2 matching 10 bases. CDR1 SGHDT and CDR2 YYEEEE come from the germline V gene. V lost 2 bases to trimming and J lost 5 bases; unmatched junction nucleotides: 8. CDR3 length: 16 amino acids.

The gene calls are TRBV20-1 and TRBJ1-1; TRBD1 matches 7 bases. Per the germline V gene, CDR1 is DFQATT and CDR2 is SNEGSKA (reference sequence). This CDR3 comprises 13 residues. J gave up 3 bases and V 6 bases, and 7 bases lay outside the gene matches. The CDR3 loop is CSARSDRDTEAFF. CDR3 nucleotides: TGCAGTGCCCGCAGTGACAGGGACACTGAAGCTTTCTTT.

This chain joins TRBV20-1 and TRBJ2-7, with D perhaps TRBD2 (5 bases). Trimming removed 1 base at V and 2 bases at J, with 6 bases between. The germline V gene encodes CDR1 DFQATT and CDR2 SNEGSKA (reference sequence). This CDR3 is built from 12 residues. Here the CDR3 DNA reads TGCAGTGCTAGAGGGGGAGCCTACGAGCAGTACTTC. It is translated as CSARGGAYEQYF.

V is TRBV6-2 or TRBV6-3 and J is TRBJ2-3; 9 bases match TRBD2. V was clipped by 4 bases and J by 6 bases; unmatched bases: 8. Germline CDR1 is MNHEY and CDR2 is SVGEGT. CDR3 size: 15 residues. The CDR3 nucleotides are TGTGCCAGCAGTTTAAGCGGGGGGCCTTTGGATACGCAGTATTTT. Protein sequence: CASSLSGGPLDTQYF.